The rows below give T cell receptor beta chains drawn from one sample of a study of shared clonotypes between healthy human individuals. Some clones are missing from TCRdb's copy, which holds only in-frame ones; the method was immunoSEQ multiplex PCR. The table has around 83,000 clones, under 65% seen once; the top ten hold roughly 49%. The sequenced sample was memory CD8+ T cells sorted from blood. These receptors all stem from a man aged 25-45 years in good health. CDR3s include the opening cysteine and the closing phenylalanine or tryptophan. The D gene is left open where the match is weak. Where a row states a size, it is once, few, many or the class of an expanded clone; other rows omit it.

size	D	V	J	DNA	CDR3
-	TRBD1	TRBV5-1	TRBJ2-1	TGCGCCAGCAGCCATTATTCCAGGGGGTACGTCGATGAGCAGTTCTTC	CASSHYSRGYVDEQFF
few	-	TRBV9	TRBJ2-1	TGTGCCAGCAGCGTACTCGCGGGGGCCCAACCCAATGAGCAGTTCTTC	CASSVLAGAQPNEQFF
few	TRBD1	TRBV7-3	TRBJ2-6	TGTGCCAGCAGCCCAGACAGGGCTGGGGCCAACGTCCTGACTTTC	CASSPDRAGANVLTF
-	-	TRBV13	TRBJ1-2	TGTGCCAGCAGCCCCTCCGTGACAGACTACTATGGCTACACCTTC	CASSPSVTDYYGYTF
-	TRBD2	TRBV7-2	TRBJ2-3	TGTGCCAGCAGCCCGCGGGGGTACACAGATACGCAGTATTTT	CASSPRGYTDTQYF
-	-	TRBV6-4	TRBJ2-3	TGTGCCAGCAGTGACGCCCCGTTTGATGGCACAGATACGCAGTATTTT	CASSDAPFDGTDTQYF
few	-	TRBV11-2	TRBJ2-7	TGTGCCAGCAGCTTAGTCCCTGGACAGTACGAGCAGTACTTC	CASSLVPGQYEQYF
few	-	TRBV7-7	TRBJ2-7	TGTGCTAGCAGCCAACAGACAGGTTACGAGCAGTACTTC	CASSQQTGYEQYF
many	-	TRBV11-3	TRBJ2-6	TGTGCCAGCAGCTCTCATGGGGCCAACGTCCTGACTTTC	CASSSHGANVLTF
-	-	TRBV9	TRBJ2-3	TGTGCCAGCAGCGTAGGGGGGAGAGATACAGATACGCAGTATTTT	CASSVGGRDTDTQYF
once	-	TRBV5-4	TRBJ2-1	TGTGCCAGCAGCCCGGGGCCGGGACTGGACTACAATGAGCAGTTCTTC	CASSPGPGLDYNEQFF
-	TRBD2	TRBV4-1	TRBJ2-5	TGCGCCAGCAGCCAAGATCTAGCGGGATATCTGGAGACCCAGTACTTC	CASSQDLAGYLETQYF
once	TRBD1	TRBV10-2	TRBJ1-5	TGCGCCAGCAGCTCGACAGGGAACAATCAGCCCCAGCATTTT	CASSSTGNNQPQHF
-	TRBD1	TRBV6-1	TRBJ1-5	TGTGCCAGCAGTGAGGGGGACAGCTATCAGCCCCAGCATTTT	CASSEGDSYQPQHF
-	TRBD1	TRBV6-5	TRBJ2-5	TGTGCCATCCAACGCAGGGGGTCTGAGACCCAGTACTTC	CAIQRRGSETQYF
-	TRBD1	TRBV14	TRBJ2-7	TGTGCCAGCAGCTATGGGGACAGTAGCTCCTACGAGCAGTACTTC	CASSYGDSSSYEQYF